This TCR beta chain was recorded in a study of cytomegalovirus exposure and HLA in healthy donors. Trimming left V 3 bases short and J 8 bases short, with 16 bases between. CDR1 is MNHEY, CDR2 SMNVEV, per germline (reference sequence). The CDR3 spans 15 residues. Some clones are missing from TCRdb's copy, which holds only in-frame ones; the method was immunoSEQ multiplex PCR. The sample records fewer than 250,000 clones, roughly 84% being singletons. Concerning this clone itself: The antigen remains unidentified. Additional DNA sequences in this sample encode the identical CDR3.

Whole-study findings and limits: Altogether, 164 TCR beta chains were recorded as cytomegalovirus-associated.

The chain links TRBV27 to TRBJ1-4, with D perhaps TRBD1 (6 bases). Sequencing was performed on PBMCs. The TCR sequence derives from a woman under 30 in good health and CMV-seropositive. CDR3 sequence (DNA): TGTGCCAGCAGTTTCCTACAGGGAGGGAGGGAAAAACTGTTTTTT. Protein: CASSFLQGGREKLFF.